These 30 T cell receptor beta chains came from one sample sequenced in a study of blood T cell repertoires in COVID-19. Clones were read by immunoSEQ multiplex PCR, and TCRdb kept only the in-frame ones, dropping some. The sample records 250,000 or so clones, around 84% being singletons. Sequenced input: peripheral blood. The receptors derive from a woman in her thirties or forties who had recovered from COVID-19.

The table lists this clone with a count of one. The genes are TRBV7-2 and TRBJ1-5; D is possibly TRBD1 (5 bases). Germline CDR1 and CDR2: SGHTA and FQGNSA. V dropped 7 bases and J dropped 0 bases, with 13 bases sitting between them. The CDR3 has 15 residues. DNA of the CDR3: TGTGCCAGCAACCGTTATGGGGCTAGCAATCAGCCCCAGCATTTT. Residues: CASNRYGASNQPQHF.

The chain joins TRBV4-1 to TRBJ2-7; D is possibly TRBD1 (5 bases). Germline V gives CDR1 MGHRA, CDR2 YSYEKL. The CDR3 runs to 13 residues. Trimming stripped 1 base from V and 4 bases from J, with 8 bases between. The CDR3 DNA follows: TGCGCCAGCAGCCAAGCTAAGGGGTACGAGCAGTACTTC. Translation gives CASSQAKGYEQYF.

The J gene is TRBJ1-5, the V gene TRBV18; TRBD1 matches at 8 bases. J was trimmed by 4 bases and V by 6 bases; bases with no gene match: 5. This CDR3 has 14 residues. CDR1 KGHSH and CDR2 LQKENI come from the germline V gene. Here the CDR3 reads CASSLQGGNQPQHF. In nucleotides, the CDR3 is TGTGCCAGCTCGCTACAGGGGGGGAATCAGCCCCAGCATTTT.

The CDR3: CAWTRGGTTETQYF. Written as DNA, the CDR3 is TGTGCCTGGACTCGGGGGGGGACCACGGAGACCCAGTACTTC. V gene TRBV30 combines with J gene TRBJ2-5, with TRBD2 identical over 8 bases. Trimming took 4 bases from V and 5 from J; bases not matched to a gene: 9. CDR1 is GTSNPN and CDR2 is SVGIG in the germline V gene (reference sequence). This CDR3 contains 14 residues.

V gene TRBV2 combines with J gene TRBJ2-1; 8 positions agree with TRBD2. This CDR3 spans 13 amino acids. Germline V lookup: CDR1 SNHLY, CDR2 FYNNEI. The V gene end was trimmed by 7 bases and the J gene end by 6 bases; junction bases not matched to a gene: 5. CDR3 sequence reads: CASITGTSNEQFF. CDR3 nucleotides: TGTGCCAGCATTACCGGGACTAGCAATGAGCAGTTCTTC.

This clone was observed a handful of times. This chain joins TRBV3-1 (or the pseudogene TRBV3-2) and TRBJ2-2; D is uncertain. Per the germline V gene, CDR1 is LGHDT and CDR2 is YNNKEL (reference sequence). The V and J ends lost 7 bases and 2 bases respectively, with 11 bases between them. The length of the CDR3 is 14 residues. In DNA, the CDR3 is TGTGCCAGCAACCACCTCAGAAACACCGGGGAGCTGTTTTTT. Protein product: CASNHLRNTGELFF.

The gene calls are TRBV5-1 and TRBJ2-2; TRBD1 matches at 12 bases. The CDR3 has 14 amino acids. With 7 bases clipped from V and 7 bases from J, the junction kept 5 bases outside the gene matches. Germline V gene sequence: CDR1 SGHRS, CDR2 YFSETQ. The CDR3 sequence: CASAGQGAYGELFF. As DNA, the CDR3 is TGCGCCAGCGCGGGACAGGGGGCTTACGGGGAGCTGTTTTTT.

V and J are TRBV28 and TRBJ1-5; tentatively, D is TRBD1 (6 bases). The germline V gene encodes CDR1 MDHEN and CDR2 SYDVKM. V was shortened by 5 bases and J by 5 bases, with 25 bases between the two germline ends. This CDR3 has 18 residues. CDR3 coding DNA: TGTGCCAGCAGTACATATAGCTGGGACATTCGAGACTATCAGCCCCAGCATTTT. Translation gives CASSTYSWDIRDYQPQHF.

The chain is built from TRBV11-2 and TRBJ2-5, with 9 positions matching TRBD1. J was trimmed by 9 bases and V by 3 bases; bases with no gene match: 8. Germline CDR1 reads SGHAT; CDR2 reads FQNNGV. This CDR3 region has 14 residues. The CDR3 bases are TGTGCCAGCAGCTTCCAGGGACAGGGAACTCCCCAGTACTTC. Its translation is CASSFQGQGTPQYF.

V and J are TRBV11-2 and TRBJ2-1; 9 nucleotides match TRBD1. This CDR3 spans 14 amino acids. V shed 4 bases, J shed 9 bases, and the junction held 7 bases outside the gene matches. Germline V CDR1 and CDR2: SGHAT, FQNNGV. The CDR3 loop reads CASSSLGQGSEQFF. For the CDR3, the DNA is TGTGCCAGCAGCTCTCTTGGACAGGGGAGTGAGCAGTTCTTC.

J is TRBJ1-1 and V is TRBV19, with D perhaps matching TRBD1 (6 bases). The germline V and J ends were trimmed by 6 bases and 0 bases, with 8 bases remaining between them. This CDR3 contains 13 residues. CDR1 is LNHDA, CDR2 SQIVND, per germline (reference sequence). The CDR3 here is CASSGQMNTEAFF. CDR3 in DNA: TGTGCCAGTAGCGGACAGATGAACACTGAAGCTTTCTTT.

The CDR3 sequence is CASSVWGSQETQYF. CDR3 nucleotides: TGTGCCAGCAGCGTTTGGGGCTCACAAGAGACCCAGTACTTC. The chain uses TRBV3-1 (or the pseudogene TRBV3-2) and TRBJ2-5; D possibly corresponds to TRBD1 (5 bases). V shed 5 bases and J shed 2 bases, with 12 bases lying between them. This CDR3 spans 14 amino acids. CDR1 is LGHDT, CDR2 YNNKEL, per germline (reference sequence).

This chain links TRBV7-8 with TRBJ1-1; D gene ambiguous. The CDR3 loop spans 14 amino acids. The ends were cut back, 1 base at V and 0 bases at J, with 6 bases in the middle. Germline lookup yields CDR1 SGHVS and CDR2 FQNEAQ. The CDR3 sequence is CASSLGHMNTEAFF. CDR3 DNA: TGTGCCAGCAGCTTAGGGCACATGAACACTGAAGCTTTCTTT. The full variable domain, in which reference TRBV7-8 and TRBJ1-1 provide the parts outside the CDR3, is GAGVSQSPRYKVAKRGQDVALRCDPISGHVSLFWYQQALGQGPEFLTYFQNEAQLDKSGLPSDRFFAERPEGSVSTLKIQRTQQEDSAVYLCASSLGHMNTEAFFGQGTRLTVV.

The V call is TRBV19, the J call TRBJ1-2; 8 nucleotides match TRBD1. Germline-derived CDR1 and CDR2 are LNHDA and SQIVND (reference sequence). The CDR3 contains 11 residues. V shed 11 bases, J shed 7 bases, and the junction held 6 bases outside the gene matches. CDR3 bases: TGTGCCGCTCAGGGGGCGGCTGGCTACACCTTC. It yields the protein CAAQGAAGYTF.

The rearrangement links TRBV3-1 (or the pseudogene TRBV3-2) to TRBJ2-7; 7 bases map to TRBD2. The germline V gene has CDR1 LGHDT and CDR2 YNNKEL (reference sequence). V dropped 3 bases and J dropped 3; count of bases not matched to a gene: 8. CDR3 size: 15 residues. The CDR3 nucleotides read TGTGCCAGCAGCCAGATCGGGGGGTCCCACTACGAGCAGTACTTC. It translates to CASSQIGGSHYEQYF.

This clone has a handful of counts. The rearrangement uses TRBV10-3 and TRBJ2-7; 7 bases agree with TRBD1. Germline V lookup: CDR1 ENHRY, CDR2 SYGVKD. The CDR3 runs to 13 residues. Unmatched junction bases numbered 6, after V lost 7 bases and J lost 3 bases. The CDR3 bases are TGTGCCATCAATTCCGGGACAGTCTACGAGCAGTACTTC. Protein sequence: CAINSGTVYEQYF.

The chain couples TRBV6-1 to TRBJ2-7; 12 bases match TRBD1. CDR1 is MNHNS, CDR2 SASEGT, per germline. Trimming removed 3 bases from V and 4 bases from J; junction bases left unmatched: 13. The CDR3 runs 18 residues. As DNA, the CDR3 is TGTGCCAGCAGTGACCAACCCAGAGGGACAGGGGGCGTATACGAGCAGTACTTC. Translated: CASSDQPRGTGGVYEQYF.

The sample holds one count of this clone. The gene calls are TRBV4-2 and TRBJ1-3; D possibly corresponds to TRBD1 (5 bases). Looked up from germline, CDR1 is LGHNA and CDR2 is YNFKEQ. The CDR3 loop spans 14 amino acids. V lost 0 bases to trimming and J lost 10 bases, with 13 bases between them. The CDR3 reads CASSQDNYGGTIYF. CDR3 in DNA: TGTGCCAGCAGCCAAGATAATTATGGGGGGACCATATATTTT.

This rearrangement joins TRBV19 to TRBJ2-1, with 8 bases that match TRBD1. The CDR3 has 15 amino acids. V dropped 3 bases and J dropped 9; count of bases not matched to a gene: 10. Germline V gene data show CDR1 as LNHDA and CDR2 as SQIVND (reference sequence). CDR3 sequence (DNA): TGTGCCAGTAGTATTGGTCAGGGGGCAAACGGTGAGCAGTTCTTC. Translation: CASSIGQGANGEQFF. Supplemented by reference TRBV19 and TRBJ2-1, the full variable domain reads DGGITQSPKYLFRKEGQNVTLSCEQNLNHDAMYWYRQDPGQGLRLIYYSQIVNDFQKGDIAEGYSVSREKKESFPLTVTSAQKNPTAFYLCASSIGQGANGEQFFGPGTRLTVL.

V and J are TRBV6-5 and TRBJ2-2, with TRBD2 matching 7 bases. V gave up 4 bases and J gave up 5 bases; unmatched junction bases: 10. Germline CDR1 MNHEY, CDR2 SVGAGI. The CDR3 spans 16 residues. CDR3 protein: CASSSSRTRGTGELFF. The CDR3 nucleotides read TGTGCCAGCAGTTCTTCCCGGACTAGGGGTACCGGGGAGCTGTTTTTT.

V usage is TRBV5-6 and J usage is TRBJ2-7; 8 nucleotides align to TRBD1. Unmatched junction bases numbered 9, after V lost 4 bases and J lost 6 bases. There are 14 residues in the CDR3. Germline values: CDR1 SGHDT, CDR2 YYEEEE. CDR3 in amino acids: CASSALGQGPEQYF. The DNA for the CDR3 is TGTGCCAGCAGCGCACTTGGACAGGGTCCCGAGCAGTACTTC.

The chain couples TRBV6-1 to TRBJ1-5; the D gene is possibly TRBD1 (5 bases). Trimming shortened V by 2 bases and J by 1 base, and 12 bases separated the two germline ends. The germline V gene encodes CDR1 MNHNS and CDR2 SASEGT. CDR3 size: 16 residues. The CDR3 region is CASSEFMGGSNQPQHF. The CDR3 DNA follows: TGTGCCAGCAGTGAATTTATGGGGGGGAGCAATCAGCCCCAGCATTTT.

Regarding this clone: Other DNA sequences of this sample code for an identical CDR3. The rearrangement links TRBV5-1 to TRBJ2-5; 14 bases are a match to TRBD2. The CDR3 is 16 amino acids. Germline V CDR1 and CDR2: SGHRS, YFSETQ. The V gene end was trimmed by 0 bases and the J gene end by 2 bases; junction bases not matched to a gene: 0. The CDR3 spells CASSLGLAGGQETQYF. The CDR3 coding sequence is TGCGCCAGCAGCTTGGGACTAGCGGGGGGGCAAGAGACCCAGTACTTC.

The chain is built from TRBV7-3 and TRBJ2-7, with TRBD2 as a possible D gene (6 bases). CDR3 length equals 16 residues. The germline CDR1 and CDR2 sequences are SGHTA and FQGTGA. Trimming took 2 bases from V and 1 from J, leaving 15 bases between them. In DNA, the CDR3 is TGTGCCAGCAGCTTAGGTGGGACTGGTCAATCCTACGAGCAGTACTTC. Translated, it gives CASSLGGTGQSYEQYF.

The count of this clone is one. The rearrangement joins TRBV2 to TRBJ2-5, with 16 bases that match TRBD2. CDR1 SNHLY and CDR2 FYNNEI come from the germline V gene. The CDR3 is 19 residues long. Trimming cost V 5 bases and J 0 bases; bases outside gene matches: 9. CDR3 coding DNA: TGTGCCAGCAGTTTACCCGGGACTAGCGGGGGGGCGGACCAAGAGACCCAGTACTTC. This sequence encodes CASSLPGTSGGADQETQYF.

Here the CDR3 reads CASSGVNYNEQFF. In DNA form, the CDR3 reads TGTGCCAGTAGCGGGGTGAACTACAATGAGCAGTTCTTC. The chain uses TRBV27 and TRBJ2-1, with 8 bases matching TRBD2. The V segment lost 9 bases and the J segment 3 bases; nucleotides outside the gene matches: 4. The CDR3 is 13 residues long. Germline CDR1 and CDR2: MNHEY and SMNVEV (reference sequence).

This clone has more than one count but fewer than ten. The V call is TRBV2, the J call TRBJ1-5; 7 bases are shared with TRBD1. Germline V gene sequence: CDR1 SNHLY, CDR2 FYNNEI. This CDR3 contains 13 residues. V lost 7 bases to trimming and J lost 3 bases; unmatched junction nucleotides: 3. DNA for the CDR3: TGTGCCAGCAAGGGGGCACTCAATCAGCCCCAGCATTTT. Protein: CASKGALNQPQHF.

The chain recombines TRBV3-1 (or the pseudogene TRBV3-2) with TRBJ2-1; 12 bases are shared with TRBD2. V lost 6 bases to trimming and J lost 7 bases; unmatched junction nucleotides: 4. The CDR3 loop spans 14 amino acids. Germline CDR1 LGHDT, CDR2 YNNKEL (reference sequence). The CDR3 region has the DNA TGTGCCAGCAGTTTAGGACTAGCGGGGAATGAGCAGTTCTTC. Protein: CASSLGLAGNEQFF.

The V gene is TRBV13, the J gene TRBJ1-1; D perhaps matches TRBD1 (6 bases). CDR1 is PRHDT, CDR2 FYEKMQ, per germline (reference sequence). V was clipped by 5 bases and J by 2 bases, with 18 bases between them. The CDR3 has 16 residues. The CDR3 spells CASSPDRFSKNTEAFF. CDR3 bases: TGTGCCAGCAGCCCCGACAGGTTTTCCAAAAACACTGAAGCTTTCTTT.

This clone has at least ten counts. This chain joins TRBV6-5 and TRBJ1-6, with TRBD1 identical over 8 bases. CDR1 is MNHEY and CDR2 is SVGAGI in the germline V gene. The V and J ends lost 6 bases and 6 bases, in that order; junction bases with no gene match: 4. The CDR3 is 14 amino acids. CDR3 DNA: TGTGCCAGCAGGACAGGGGAGTTTAATTCACCCCTCCACTTT. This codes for CASRTGEFNSPLHF.